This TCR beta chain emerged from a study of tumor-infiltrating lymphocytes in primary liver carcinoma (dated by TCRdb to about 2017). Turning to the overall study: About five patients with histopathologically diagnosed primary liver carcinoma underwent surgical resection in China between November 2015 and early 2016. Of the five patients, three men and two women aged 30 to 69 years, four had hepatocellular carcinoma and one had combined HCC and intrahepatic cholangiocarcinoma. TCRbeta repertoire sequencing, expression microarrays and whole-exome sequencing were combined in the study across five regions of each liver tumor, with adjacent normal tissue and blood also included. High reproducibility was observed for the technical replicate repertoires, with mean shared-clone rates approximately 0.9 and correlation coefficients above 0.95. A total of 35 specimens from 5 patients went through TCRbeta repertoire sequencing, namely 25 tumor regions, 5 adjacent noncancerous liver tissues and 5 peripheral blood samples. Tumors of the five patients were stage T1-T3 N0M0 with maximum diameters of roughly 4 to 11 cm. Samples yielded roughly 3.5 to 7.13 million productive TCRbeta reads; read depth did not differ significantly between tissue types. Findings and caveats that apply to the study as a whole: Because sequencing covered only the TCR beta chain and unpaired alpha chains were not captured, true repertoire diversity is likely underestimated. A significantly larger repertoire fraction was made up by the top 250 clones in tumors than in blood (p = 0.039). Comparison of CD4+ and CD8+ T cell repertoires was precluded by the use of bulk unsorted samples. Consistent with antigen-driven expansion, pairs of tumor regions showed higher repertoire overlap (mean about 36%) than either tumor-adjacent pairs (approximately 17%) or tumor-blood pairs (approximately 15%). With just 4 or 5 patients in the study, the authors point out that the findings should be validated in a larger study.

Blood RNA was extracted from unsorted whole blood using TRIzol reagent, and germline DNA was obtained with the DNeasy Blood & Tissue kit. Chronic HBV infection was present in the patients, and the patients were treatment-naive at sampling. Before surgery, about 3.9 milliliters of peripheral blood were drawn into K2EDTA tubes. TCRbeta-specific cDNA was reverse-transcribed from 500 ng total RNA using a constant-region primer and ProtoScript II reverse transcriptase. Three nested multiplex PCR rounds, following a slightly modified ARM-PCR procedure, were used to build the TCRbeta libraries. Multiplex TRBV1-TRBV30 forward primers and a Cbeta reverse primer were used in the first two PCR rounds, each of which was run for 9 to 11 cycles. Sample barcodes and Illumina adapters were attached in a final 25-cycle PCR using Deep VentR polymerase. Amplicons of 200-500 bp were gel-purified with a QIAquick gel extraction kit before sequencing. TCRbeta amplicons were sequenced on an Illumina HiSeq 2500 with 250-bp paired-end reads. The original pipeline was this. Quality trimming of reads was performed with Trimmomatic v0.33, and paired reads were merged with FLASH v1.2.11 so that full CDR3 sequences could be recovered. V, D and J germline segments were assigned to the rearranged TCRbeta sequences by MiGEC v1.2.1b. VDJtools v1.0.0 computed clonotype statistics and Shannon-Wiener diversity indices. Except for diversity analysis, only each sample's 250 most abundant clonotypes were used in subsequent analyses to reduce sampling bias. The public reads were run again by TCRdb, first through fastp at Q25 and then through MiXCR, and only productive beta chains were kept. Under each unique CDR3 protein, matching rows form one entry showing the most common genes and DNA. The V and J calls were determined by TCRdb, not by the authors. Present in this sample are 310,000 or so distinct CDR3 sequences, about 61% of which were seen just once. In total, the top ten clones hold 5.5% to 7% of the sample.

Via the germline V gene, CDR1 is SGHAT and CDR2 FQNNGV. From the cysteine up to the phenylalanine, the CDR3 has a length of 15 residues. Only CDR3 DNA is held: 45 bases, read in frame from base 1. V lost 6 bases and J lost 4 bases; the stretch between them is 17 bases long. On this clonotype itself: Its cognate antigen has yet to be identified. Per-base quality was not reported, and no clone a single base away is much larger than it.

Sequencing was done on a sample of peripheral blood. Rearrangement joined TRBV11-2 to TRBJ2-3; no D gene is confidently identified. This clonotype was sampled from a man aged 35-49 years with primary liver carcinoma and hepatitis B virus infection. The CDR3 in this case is CASSSGLTASDTQYF. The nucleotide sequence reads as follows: TGTGCCAGCAGTTCGGGTCTAACGGCTTCAGATACGCAGTATTTT.